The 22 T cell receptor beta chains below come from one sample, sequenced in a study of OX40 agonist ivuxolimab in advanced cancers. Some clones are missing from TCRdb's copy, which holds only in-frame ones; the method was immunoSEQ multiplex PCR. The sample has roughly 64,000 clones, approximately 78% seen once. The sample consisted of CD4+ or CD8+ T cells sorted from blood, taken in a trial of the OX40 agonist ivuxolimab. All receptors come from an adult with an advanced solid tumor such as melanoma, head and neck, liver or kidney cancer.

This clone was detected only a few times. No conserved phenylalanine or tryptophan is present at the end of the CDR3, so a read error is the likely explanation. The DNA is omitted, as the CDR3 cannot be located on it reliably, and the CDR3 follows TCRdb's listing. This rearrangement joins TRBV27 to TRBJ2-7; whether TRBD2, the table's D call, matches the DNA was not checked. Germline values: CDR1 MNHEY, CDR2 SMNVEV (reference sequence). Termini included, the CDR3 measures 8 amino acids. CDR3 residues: CASRRFVL.

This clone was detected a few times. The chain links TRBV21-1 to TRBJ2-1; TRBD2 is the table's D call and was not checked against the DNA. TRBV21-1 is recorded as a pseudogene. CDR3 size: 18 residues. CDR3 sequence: CASSKALMQRGPNNEQFF. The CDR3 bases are TGTGCCAGCAGCAAAGCGCTTATGCAGCGGGGGCCAAACAATGAGCAGTTCTTC.

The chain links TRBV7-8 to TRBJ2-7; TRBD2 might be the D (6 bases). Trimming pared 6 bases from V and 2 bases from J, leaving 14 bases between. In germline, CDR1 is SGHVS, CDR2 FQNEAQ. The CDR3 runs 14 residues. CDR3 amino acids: CASRAGRFTYEQYF. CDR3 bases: TGTGCCAGCAGGGCGGGACGATTTACCTACGAGCAGTACTTC.

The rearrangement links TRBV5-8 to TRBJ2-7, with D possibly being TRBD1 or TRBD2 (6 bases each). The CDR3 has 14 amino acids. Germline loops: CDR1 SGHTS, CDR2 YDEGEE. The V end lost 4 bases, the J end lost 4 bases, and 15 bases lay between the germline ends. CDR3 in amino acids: CASSLTGGGYEQYF. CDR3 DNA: TGTGCCAGCAGCCTAACAGGAGGGGGTTACGAGCAGTACTTC.

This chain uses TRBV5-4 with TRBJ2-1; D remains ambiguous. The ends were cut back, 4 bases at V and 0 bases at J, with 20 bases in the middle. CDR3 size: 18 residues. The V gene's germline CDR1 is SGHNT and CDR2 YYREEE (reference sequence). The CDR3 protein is CASSTYPSGWSSYNEQFF. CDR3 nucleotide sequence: TGTGCCAGCAGCACCTATCCCAGTGGCTGGAGCTCCTACAATGAGCAGTTCTTC.

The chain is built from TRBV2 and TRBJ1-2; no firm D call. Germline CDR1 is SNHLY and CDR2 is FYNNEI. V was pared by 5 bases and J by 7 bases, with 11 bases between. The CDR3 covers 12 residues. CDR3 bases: TGTGCCAGCAGTTTGTCAAGAGGTGGCTACACCTTC. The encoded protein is CASSLSRGGYTF.

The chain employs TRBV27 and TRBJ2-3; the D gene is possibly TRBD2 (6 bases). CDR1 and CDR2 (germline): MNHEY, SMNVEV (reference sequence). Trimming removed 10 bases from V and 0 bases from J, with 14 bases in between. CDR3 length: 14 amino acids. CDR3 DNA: TGTGCCACCCGGGGGAGTGCGAGCACAGATACGCAGTATTTT. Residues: CATRGSASTDTQYF.

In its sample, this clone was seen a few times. The CDR3 region has the DNA TGTGCCAGCAGCCTCACCGGGACAGTCACCGGGACTTCCTCCTACGAGCAGTACTTC. It yields the protein CASSLTGTVTGTSSYEQYF. The gene calls are TRBV11-2 and TRBJ2-7; tentatively, D is TRBD1 (7 bases). The CDR3 runs to 19 residues. Trimming took off 5 bases at V and 0 bases at J, with 26 bases between the two ends. Germline CDR1 SGHAT, CDR2 FQNNGV.

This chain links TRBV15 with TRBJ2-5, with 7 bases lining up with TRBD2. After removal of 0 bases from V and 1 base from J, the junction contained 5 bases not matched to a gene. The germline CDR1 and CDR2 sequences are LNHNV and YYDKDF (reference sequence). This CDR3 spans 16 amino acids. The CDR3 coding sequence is TGTGCCACCAGCAGAGATAGAGCGGGGACCCAAGAGACCCAGTACTTC. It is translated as CATSRDRAGTQETQYF.

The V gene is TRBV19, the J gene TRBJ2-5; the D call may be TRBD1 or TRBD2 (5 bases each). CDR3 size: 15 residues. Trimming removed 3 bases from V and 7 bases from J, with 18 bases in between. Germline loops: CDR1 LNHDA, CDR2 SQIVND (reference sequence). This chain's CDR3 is CASSIGSGGIGTQYF. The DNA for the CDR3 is TGTGCCAGTAGTATTGGGTCTGGGGGAATTGGGACCCAGTACTTC.

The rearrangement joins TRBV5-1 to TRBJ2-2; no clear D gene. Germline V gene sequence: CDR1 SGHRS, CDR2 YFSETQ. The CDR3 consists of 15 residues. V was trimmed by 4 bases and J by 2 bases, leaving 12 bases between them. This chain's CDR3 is CASSPGGINTGELFF. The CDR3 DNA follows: TGCGCCAGCAGCCCTGGTGGGATAAACACCGGGGAGCTGTTTTTT.

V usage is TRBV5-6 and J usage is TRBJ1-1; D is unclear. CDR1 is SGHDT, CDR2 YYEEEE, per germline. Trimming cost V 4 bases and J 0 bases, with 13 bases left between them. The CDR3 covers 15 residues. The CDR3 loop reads CASSPIPGMNTEAFF. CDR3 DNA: TGTGCCAGCAGCCCGATCCCGGGCATGAACACTGAAGCTTTCTTT.

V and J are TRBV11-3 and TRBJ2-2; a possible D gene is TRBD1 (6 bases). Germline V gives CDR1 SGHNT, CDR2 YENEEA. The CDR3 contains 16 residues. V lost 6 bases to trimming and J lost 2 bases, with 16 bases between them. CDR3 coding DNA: TGTGCCAGCAGTTCCTGGGGGCCAGAAAACACCGGGGAGCTGTTTTTT. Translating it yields CASSSWGPENTGELFF.

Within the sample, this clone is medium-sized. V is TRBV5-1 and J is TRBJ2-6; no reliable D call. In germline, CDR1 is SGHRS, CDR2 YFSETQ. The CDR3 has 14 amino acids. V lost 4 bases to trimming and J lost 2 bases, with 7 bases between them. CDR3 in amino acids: CASSRSTGANVLTF. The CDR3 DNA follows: TGCGCCAGCAGCAGGAGTACTGGGGCCAACGTCCTGACTTTC.

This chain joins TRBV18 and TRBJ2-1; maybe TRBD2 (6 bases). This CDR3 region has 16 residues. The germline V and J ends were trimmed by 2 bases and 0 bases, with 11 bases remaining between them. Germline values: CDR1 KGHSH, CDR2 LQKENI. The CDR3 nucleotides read TGTGCCAGCTCACCAGGGCAGGGAGGCTCCTACAATGAGCAGTTCTTC. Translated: CASSPGQGGSYNEQFF.

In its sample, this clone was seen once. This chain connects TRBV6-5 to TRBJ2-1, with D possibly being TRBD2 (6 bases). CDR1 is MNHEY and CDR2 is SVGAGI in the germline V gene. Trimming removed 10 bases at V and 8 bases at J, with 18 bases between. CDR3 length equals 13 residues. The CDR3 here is CANWTTKQYEQFF. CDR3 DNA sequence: TGTGCCAACTGGACTACAAAGCAATATGAGCAGTTCTTC.

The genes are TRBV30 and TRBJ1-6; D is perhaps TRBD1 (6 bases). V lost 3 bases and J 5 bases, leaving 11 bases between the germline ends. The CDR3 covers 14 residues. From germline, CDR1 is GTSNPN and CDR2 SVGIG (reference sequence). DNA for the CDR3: TGTGCCTGGAGCCTGGACAGCAATAATTCACCCCTCCACTTT. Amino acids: CAWSLDSNNSPLHF.

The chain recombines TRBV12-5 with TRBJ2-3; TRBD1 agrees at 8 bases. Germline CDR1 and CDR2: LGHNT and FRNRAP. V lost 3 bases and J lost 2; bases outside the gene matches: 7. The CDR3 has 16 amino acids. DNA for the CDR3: TGTGCTAGTGGTTTCACTGACAGGGGTTTCACAGATACGCAGTATTTT. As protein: CASGFTDRGFTDTQYF. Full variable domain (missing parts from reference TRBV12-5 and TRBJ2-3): DARVTQTPRHKVTEMGQEVTMRCQPILGHNTVFWYRQTMMQGLELLAYFRNRAPLDDSGMPKDRFSAEMPDATLATLKIQPSEPRDSAVYFCASGFTDRGFTDTQYFGPGTRLTVL.

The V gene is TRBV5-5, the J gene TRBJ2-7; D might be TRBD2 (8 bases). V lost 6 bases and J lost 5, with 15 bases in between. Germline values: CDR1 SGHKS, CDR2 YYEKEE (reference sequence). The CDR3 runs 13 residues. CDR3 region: CASTPGGGDEQYF. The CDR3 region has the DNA TGTGCCAGCACCCCGGGAGGGGGCGACGAGCAGTACTTC.

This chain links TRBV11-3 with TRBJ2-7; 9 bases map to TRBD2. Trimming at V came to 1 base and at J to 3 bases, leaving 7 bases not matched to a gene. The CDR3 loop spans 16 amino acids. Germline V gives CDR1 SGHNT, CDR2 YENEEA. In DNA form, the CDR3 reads TGTGCCAGCAGCTTAGGAGCTAGCGGGACCGACTACGAGCAGTACTTC. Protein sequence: CASSLGASGTDYEQYF.

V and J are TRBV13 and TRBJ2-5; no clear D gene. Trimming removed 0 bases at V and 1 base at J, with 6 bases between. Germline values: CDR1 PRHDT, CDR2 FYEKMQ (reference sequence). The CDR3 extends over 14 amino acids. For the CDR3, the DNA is TGTGCCAGCAGCTTAGGCAGGAGCCAAGAGACCCAGTACTTC. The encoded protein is CASSLGRSQETQYF.

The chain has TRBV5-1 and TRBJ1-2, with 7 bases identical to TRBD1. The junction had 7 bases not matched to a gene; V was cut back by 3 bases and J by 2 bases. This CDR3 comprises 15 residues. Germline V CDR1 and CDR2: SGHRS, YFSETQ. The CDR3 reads CASSWGGQTNYGYTF. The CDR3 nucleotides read TGCGCCAGCAGCTGGGGGGGACAGACGAACTATGGCTACACCTTC. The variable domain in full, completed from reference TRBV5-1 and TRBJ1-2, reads KAGVTQTPRYLIKTRGQQVTLSCSPISGHRSVSWYQQTPGQGLQFLFEYFSETQRNKGNFPGRFSGRQFSNSRSEMNVSTLELGDSALYLCASSWGGQTNYGYTFGSGTRLTVV.